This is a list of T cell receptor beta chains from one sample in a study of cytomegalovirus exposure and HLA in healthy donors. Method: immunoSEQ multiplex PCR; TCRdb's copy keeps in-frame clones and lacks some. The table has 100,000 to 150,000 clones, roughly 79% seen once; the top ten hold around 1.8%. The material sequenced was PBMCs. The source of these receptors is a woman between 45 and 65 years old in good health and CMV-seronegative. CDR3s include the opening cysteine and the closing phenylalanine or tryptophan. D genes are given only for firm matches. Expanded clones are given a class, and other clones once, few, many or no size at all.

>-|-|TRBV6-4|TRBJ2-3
CASSDSERASTDTQYF
TGTGCCAGCAGTGACTCGGAGCGGGCCAGCACAGATACGCAGTATTTT
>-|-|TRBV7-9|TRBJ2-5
CASSFVPDLWRETQYF
TGTGCCAGCAGCTTCGTCCCTGATTTGTGGAGGGAGACCCAGTACTTC
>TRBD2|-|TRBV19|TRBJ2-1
CASRGTSGRDNEQFF
TGTGCCAGTAGGGGGACTAGCGGGAGGGACAATGAGCAGTTCTTC
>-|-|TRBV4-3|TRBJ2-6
CASSQDPPGGANSGANVLTF
TGCGCCAGCAGCCAAGACCCTCCCGGCGGGGCCAACTCTGGGGCCAACGTCCTGACTTTC
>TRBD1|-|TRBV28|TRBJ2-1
CASWTGTGGGSGVYNEQFF
TGTGCCAGCTGGACCGGGACAGGGGGCGGTAGCGGGGTTTACAATGAGCAGTTCTTC
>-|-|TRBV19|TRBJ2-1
CASSIGQGKVYEQFF
TGTGCCAGTAGTATAGGCCAGGGGAAGGTTTATGAGCAGTTCTTC
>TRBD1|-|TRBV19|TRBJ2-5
CASTGTGVGETQYF
TGTGCCAGCACCGGGACAGGGGTTGGAGAGACCCAGTACTTC
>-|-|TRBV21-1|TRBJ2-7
CASSLGGGEYF
TGTGCCAGCAGCCTGGGGGGGGGCGAGTACTTC
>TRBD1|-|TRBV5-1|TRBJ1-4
CASSLDRVNEKLFF
TGCGCCAGCAGCCTGGACAGGGTTAATGAAAAACTGTTTTTT
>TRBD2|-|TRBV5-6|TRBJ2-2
CASSRTSGRAAGELFF
TGTGCCAGCAGCCGTACTAGCGGGAGGGCCGCCGGGGAGCTGTTTTTT
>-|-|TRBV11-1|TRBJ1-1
CASSLEGRQNTEAFF
TGTGCCAGCAGCTTAGAAGGCAGACAGAACACTGAAGCTTTCTTT
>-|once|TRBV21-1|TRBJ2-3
CASSITSGLAGSRSSTDTQYF
TGTGCCAGCAGCATAACTTCGGGACTAGCGGGAAGCCGCTCTAGCACAGATACGCAGTATTTT
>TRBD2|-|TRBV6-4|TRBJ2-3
CASSGKRTSDSDTQYF
TGTGCCAGCAGTGGGAAGCGGACTAGCGACTCCGATACGCAGTATTTT
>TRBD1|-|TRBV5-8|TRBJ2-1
CASSRKQGYNEQFF
TGTGCCAGCAGCCGTAAACAGGGGTACAATGAGCAGTTCTTC
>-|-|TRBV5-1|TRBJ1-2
CASSLDRHVYGYTF
TGCGCCAGCAGCTTAGACAGGCATGTCTATGGCTACACCTTC
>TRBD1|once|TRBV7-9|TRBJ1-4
CASSPTGQGREKLFF
TGTGCCAGCAGCCCCACGGGACAGGGGCGAGAAAAACTGTTTTTT
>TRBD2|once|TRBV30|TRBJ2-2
CAWGGASGRFTGELFF
TGTGCCTGGGGGGGGGCTAGCGGGAGGTTCACCGGGGAGCTGTTTTTT
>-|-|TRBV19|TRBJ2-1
CASSRTDYNEQFF
TGTGCCAGTAGTAGGACAGATTACAATGAGCAGTTCTTC
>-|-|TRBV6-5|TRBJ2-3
CASSYGSGTQYF
TGTGCCAGCAGTTACGGATCGGGTACGCAGTATTTT
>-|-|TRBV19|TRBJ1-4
CASSIRNEKLFF
TGTGCCAGTAGTATCAGGAATGAAAAACTGTTTTTT
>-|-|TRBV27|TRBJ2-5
CASSSQGRQETQYF
TGTGCCAGCAGTTCACAGGGTAGGCAAGAGACCCAGTACTTC
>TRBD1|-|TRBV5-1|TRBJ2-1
CASSGTGGLNEQFF
TGCGCCAGCAGCGGGACAGGGGGCTTAAATGAGCAGTTCTTC
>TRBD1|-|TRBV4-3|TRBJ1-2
CASSQLGTGGYGYTF
TGCGCCAGCAGCCAACTAGGGACAGGGGGCTATGGCTACACCTTC
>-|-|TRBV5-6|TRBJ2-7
CASSLGRIAGEQYF
TGTGCCAGCAGCTTGGGACGGATTGCAGGCGAGCAGTACTTC
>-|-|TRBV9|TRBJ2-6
CASSVKLISGANVLTF
TGTGCCAGCAGCGTAAAGCTAATCTCTGGGGCCAACGTCCTGACTTTC